The 9 T cell receptor beta chains reported below all come from one sample, sequenced in a study of T cell responses to AZD1222 COVID-19 vaccine. TCRdb's copy holds only in-frame clones and misses some; the assay was immunoSEQ multiplex PCR. The sample shows 150,000 to 200,000 clones, under 95% of them seen only once. The sequenced sample was peripheral blood, obtained on day 0 of AZD1222 vaccination. The source of these receptors is an adult in good health.

The chain couples TRBV10-3 to TRBJ1-1; weak D call: TRBD1 (5 bases). V was clipped by 5 bases and J by 0 bases, with 10 bases between them. Per the germline V gene, CDR1 is ENHRY and CDR2 is SYGVKD. The CDR3 length is 14 residues. The CDR3 DNA reads TGTGCCATCAGTCCCGGGACCCTGAACACTGAAGCTTTCTTT. Translated: CAISPGTLNTEAFF.

The V and J genes are TRBV19 and TRBJ1-5; TRBD1 aligns across 9 bases. Trimming at V came to 4 bases and at J to 5 bases, leaving 6 bases not matched to a gene. Per the germline V gene, CDR1 is LNHDA and CDR2 is SQIVND (reference sequence). The CDR3 is 15 residues long. Here the CDR3 reads CASSTGQGRDQPQHF. The CDR3 DNA follows: TGTGCCAGTAGTACGGGACAGGGAAGGGATCAGCCCCAGCATTTT.

The rearrangement uses TRBV5-1 and TRBJ2-2; D gene uncertain. From germline, CDR1 is SGHRS and CDR2 YFSETQ. The CDR3 runs to 14 residues. The V gene lost 2 bases and the J gene lost 0 bases, with 5 bases spanning the gap. CDR3 protein: CASSLATNTGELFF. The CDR3 DNA reads as TGCGCCAGCAGCTTAGCAACGAACACCGGGGAGCTGTTTTTT.

The V and J genes are TRBV19 and TRBJ2-7; TRBD1 matches at 9 bases. V lost 6 bases to trimming and J lost 3 bases; unmatched junction nucleotides: 6. CDR3 size: 14 residues. Germline CDR1 reads LNHDA; CDR2 reads SQIVND (reference sequence). CDR3 bases: TGTGCCAGTAGCCGGGACAGGGATTACTACGAGCAGTACTTC. Translated: CASSRDRDYYEQYF.

The gene calls are TRBV5-6 and TRBJ1-4; D may be TRBD1 (5 bases). In germline, CDR1 is SGHDT, CDR2 YYEEEE. This CDR3 has 16 residues. V lost 2 bases to trimming and J lost 6 bases, with 17 bases between them. CDR3 coding DNA: TGTGCCAGCAGCTTAAGGGGTGGGGTCCGTGATGAAAAACTGTTTTTT. This translates into CASSLRGGVRDEKLFF.

A single count supports this clone. This rearrangement joins TRBV5-1 to TRBJ2-3; D gene ambiguous. This CDR3 is 13 amino acids long. Germline CDR1 reads SGHRS; CDR2 reads YFSETQ. Trimming took 3 bases from V and 0 from J, leaving 5 bases between them. Written as DNA, the CDR3 is TGCGCCAGCAGCTCGACTAGCACAGATACGCAGTATTTT. Protein: CASSSTSTDTQYF.

This clone was recorded a few times. The DNA of the CDR3 is TGTGCCAGCAGCCAAGATTGCCGTACTAGCGGGGGGATGTGCAGAGATACGCAGTATTTT. Translated: CASSQDCRTSGGMCRDTQYF. The chain combines TRBV3-1 (or the pseudogene TRBV3-2) with TRBJ2-3; 12 nucleotides match TRBD2. Trimming removed 0 bases from V and 5 bases from J; junction bases left unmatched: 15. The CDR3 totals 20 residues. Per germline, CDR1 LGHDT and CDR2 YNNKEL (reference sequence).

This rearrangement joins TRBV7-3 to TRBJ2-5; 9 nucleotides agree with TRBD2. Germline V lookup: CDR1 SGHTA, CDR2 FQGTGA. The CDR3 extends over 15 amino acids. Trimming cost V 2 bases and J 5 bases; bases outside gene matches: 6. The CDR3 DNA follows: TGTGCCAGCAGCTTACGCGGGGGGGCCCGGGAGACCCAGTACTTC. Its translation is CASSLRGGARETQYF.

This sequence joins TRBV2 and TRBJ2-3, with 11 bases identical to TRBD2. In germline, CDR1 is SNHLY, CDR2 FYNNEI. The CDR3 runs to 16 residues. Trimming at V came to 5 bases and at J to 3 bases, leaving 7 bases not matched to a gene. The CDR3 spells CASSRNSGRETDTQYF. CDR3 nucleotide sequence: TGTGCCAGCAGTCGTAATAGCGGGAGGGAGACAGATACGCAGTATTTT.